Included here is one TCR beta chain sequence, with context. Its antigen remains unknown. The sequenced template was cDNA made from the entire isolated RNA. Approximately 3.9 million reads per sample were averaged for naive, central memory and regulatory samples. The protocol was immunoSEQ multiplex PCR, while the TCRdb copy is restricted to in-frame clones and leaves out a portion. The sample includes 900,000 or so clones, about a sixth seen only once; the top ten take around 0.02%. This record comes from a study of beta chain features in type 1 diabetes. After removal of 5 bases from V and 4 bases from J, the junction contained 5 bases not matched to a gene. The length of the CDR3 is 15 residues. CDR1 is SGHTA and CDR2 is FQGNSA in the germline V gene. Study-wide points: There was no resolution here of whether HLA type influences TCRB rearrangement. In cDNA sequencing, cells with high TCR expression could be over-represented. Within patients, naive, central memory and Treg TCRB repertoires seemed more similar than within healthy donors.

This receptor was identified in a young woman in good health. Sequencing used naive CD4+ T cells from blood. V usage is TRBV7-2 and J usage is TRBJ2-7; 13 nucleotides line up with TRBD2. The DNA for the CDR3 is TGTGCCAGCAGCACTAGCGGGAGGGCCGCGTACGAGCAGTACTTC. Amino acids: CASSTSGRAAYEQYF.